This is a list of T cell receptor beta chains from one sample in a study of T cell repertoires in cytomegalovirus infection. TCRdb called the reads again in MiXCR, with one record for every CDR3 protein. The table lists about 830,000 distinct CDR3 sequences, around a third of them singletons. The antigens for these receptors are not known. This sample comprised cultured CD8+ T cells from PBMCs, obtained from culture after CMV antigen stimulation. The origin of the receptors is a human donor in good health (CMV status not recorded). Some clones in this sample may be carry-over from other donors' samples. The CDR3 runs from the conserved cysteine through the conserved F or W. Each record gives: J gene, V gene, D gene, clone size, CDR3 DNA, CDR3 protein. D genes are given only for firm matches. Not every row has a clone size; where given, it reads once, few, many or a size class.

TRBJ2-2 TRBV7-9 - - TGTGCCAGCAGCCCCAGGGACATAAACACCGGGGAGCTGTTTTTT CASSPRDINTGELFF
TRBJ1-2 TRBV6-6 - - TGTGCCAGCAAAAAAACCCAAGGCTATGGCTACACCTTC CASKKTQGYGYTF
TRBJ2-1 TRBV7-3 - - TGTGCCAGCAGCTTAGGTTATGGACGGAACTACAATGAGCAGTTCTTC CASSLGYGRNYNEQFF
TRBJ2-1 TRBV9 - - TGTGCCAGCAGCGTAGAAAGAGGATCCTACAATGAGCAGTTCTTC CASSVERGSYNEQFF
TRBJ1-2 TRBV27 - - TGTGCCAGCAGTTTATCGTGGATGGGGGGGAATTACTATGGCTACACCTTC CASSLSWMGGNYYGYTF
TRBJ2-5 TRBV7-8 - - TGTGCCAGCAGGTTAGGGGGTCGGGAGACCCAGTACTTC CASRLGGRETQYF
TRBJ2-3 TRBV20-1 - - TGCAGTGCTAGAGAGGGAAACGTAGATACGCAGTATTTT CSAREGNVDTQYF
TRBJ2-2 TRBV6-5 TRBD1 - TGTGCCAGCAGTGGACCGGGACAGATATACACCGGGGAGCTGTTTTTT CASSGPGQIYTGELFF
TRBJ2-2 TRBV12-3/TRBV12-4 - few TGTGCCAGCAGATGGCCCGACACCGGGGAGCTGTTTTTT CASRWPDTGELFF
TRBJ1-2 TRBV19 - once TGTGCCAGTAGTATCGGGAGCATCCATGGCTACACCTTC CASSIGSIHGYTF
TRBJ2-1 TRBV7-9 TRBD1 - TGTGCCAGCAGAGCCCGACAGGGGGGGTGGAATGAGCAGTTCTTC CASRARQGGWNEQFF
TRBJ1-2 TRBV12-5 - - TGTGCTAGTGGTCCCCCGTGGGGCTATGGCTACACCTTC CASGPPWGYGYTF
TRBJ1-1 TRBV7-6 - many TGTGCCAGCAGCGCCAGCCAGGGCGCCGAAGCTTTCTTT CASSASQGAEAFF
TRBJ1-4 TRBV7-6 TRBD1 many TGTGCCAGCAGCAAGGGGGCCAGGAATGAAAAACTGTTTTTT CASSKGARNEKLFF
TRBJ1-4 TRBV7-2 - few TGTGCCAGCAGCTTAGAATCAGGACTTAATGAAAAACTGTTTTTT CASSLESGLNEKLFF
TRBJ1-5 TRBV10-2 - - TGCGCCAGCAGTGACCCAAACGGGATGGGGGCCCAGCATTTT CASSDPNGMGAQHF
TRBJ2-7 TRBV15 TRBD2 - TGTGCCACCAGCAGTAGTCTAGCGGGGGTACCTGGCGAGCAGTACTTC CATSSSLAGVPGEQYF
TRBJ2-2 TRBV6-1 TRBD2 - TGTGCCAGCAGACGGACTAGCGGGGAGAACACCGGGGAGCTGTTTTTT CASRRTSGENTGELFF